This T cell receptor beta chain was sequenced during a study of blood T cell repertoires in COVID-19. About the study: Nucleic acid was either cDNA or gDNA, and it came from T cells, B-cell-depleted T cells, or PBMCs.

Germline CDR1 is SGHTA and CDR2 is FQGTGA. Trimming took 5 bases from V and 13 from J; bases not matched to a gene: 9. The CDR3 consists of 13 residues. This table comes from immunoSEQ multiplex PCR, and its TCRdb copy is limited to in-frame clones, with some not included. The data show some 25,000 clones, 80% to 95% seen once. The V call is TRBV7-3, the J call TRBJ2-1; 9 bases agree with TRBD2. This TCR derives from a human donor in a cohort sampled during active COVID-19. Sequenced: peripheral blood. The CDR3 sequence is CASSLTSAGGQFF. The CDR3 DNA reads TGTGCCAGCAGCCTTACGTCAGCGGGGGGTCAGTTCTTC.